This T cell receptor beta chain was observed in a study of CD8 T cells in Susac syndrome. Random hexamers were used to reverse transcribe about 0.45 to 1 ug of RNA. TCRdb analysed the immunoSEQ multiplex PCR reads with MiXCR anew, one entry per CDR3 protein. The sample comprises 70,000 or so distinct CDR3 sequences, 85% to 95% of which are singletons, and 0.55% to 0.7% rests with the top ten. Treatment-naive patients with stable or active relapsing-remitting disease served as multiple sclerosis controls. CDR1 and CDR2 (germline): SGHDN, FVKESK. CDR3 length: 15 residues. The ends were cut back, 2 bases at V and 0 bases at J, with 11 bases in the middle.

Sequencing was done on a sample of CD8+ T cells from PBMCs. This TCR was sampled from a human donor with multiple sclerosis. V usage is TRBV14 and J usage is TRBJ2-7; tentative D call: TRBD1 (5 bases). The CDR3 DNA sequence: TGTGCCAGCAGCCAACTTCCCGACAGCTCCTACGAGCAGTACTTC. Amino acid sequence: CASSQLPDSSYEQYF.